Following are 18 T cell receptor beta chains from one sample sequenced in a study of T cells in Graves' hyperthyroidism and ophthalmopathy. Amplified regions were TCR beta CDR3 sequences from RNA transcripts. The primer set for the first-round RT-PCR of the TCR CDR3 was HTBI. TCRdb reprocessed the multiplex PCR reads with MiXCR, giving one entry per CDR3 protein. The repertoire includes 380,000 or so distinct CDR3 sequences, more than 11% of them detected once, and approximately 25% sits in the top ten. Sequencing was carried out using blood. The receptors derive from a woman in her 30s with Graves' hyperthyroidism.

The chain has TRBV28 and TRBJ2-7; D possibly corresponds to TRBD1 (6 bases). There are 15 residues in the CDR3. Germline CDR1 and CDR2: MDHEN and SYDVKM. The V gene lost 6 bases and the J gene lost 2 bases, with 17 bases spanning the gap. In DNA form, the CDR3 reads TGTGCCAGCAGCTATGACCGGGACACAACCTACGAGCAGTACTTC. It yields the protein CASSYDRDTTYEQYF.

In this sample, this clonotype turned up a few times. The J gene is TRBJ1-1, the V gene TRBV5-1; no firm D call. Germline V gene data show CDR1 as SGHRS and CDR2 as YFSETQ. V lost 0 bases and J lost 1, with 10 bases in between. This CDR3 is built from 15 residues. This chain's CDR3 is CASSLDRVGNTEAFF. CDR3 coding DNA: TGCGCCAGCAGCTTGGATCGGGTTGGGAACACTGAAGCTTTCTTT.

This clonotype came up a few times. CDR3 nucleotide sequence: TGTGCCGCCTCCTTGGACAGTAGAGAGACCCAGTACTTC. Translating it yields CAASLDSRETQYF. The rearrangement links TRBV6-1 to TRBJ2-5; TRBD1 is a possible D gene (6 bases). The germline V gene encodes CDR1 MNHNS and CDR2 SASEGT. V gave up 11 bases and J gave up 4 bases, with 17 bases separating them. The CDR3 runs 13 residues.

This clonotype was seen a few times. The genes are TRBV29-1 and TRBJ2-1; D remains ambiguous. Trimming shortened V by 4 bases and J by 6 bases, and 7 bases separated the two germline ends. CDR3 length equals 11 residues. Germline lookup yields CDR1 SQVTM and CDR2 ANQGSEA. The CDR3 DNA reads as TGCAGCGTTGTCCCGTTCAATGAGCAGTTCTTC. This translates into CSVVPFNEQFF.

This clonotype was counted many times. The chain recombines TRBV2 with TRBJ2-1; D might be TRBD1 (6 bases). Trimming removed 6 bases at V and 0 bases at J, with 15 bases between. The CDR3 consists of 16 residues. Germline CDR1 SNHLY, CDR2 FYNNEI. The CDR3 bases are TGTGCCAGCAGCCCCGACAGGCCCAGCTCCTACAATGAGCAGTTCTTC. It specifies CASSPDRPSSYNEQFF.

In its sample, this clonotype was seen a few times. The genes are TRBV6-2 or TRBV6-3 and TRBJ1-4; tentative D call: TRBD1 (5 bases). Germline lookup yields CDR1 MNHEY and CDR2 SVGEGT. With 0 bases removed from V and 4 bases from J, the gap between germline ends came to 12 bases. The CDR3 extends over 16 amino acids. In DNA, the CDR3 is TGTGCCAGCAGTTACTCGATGGGGGGGAATAATGAAAAACTGTTTTTT. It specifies CASSYSMGGNNEKLFF.

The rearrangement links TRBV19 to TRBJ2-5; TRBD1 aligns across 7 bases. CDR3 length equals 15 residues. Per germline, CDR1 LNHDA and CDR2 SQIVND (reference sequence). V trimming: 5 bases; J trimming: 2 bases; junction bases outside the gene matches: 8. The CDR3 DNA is TGTGCCAGTAGTCCTGGACAGGCCGTACAAGAGACCCAGTACTTC. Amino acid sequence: CASSPGQAVQETQYF.

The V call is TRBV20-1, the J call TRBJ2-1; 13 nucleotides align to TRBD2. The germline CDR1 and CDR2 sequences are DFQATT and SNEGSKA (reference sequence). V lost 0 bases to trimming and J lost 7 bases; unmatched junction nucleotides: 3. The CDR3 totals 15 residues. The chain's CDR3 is CSARELAGGWNEQFF. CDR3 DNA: TGCAGTGCTAGAGAACTAGCGGGAGGGTGGAATGAGCAGTTCTTC.

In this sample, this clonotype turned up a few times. This chain's CDR3 is CASSQVEGLMQYF. The CDR3 region has the DNA TGTGCCAGCAGCCAAGTGGAAGGGCTTATGCAGTATTTT. The chain is built from TRBV14 and TRBJ2-3; D is ambiguous. This CDR3 has 13 residues. Germline CDR1 reads SGHDN; CDR2 reads FVKESK. Trimming removed 1 base from V and 11 bases from J, with 13 bases in between.

CDR3 residues: CAISTTARSGNTIYF. The DNA for the CDR3 is TGTGCCATCAGTACGACAGCGAGATCTGGAAACACCATATATTTT. This chain uses TRBV10-3 with TRBJ1-3, with a tentative D call TRBD1 (5 bases). With 5 bases removed from V and 1 base from J, the gap between germline ends came to 12 bases. Germline lookup yields CDR1 ENHRY and CDR2 SYGVKD. CDR3 length equals 15 residues.

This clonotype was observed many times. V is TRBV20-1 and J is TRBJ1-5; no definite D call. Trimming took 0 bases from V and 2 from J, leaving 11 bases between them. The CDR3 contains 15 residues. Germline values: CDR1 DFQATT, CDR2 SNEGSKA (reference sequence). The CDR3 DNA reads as TGCAGTGCTAGAGACCCTCTCAATCGCAATCAGCCCCAGCATTTT. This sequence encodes CSARDPLNRNQPQHF.

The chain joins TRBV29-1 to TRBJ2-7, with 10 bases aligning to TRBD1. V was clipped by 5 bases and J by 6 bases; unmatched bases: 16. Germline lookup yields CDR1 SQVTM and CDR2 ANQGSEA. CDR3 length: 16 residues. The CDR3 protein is CSVRGAFRQGAREQYF. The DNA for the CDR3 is TGCAGCGTTCGGGGCGCCTTTCGACAGGGGGCGCGCGAGCAGTACTTC.

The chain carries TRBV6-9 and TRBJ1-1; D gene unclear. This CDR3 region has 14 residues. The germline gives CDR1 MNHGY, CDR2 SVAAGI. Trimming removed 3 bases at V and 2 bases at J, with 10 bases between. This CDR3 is CASSYTRKNTEAFF. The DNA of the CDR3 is TGTGCCAGCAGTTACACCAGAAAAAACACTGAAGCTTTCTTT.

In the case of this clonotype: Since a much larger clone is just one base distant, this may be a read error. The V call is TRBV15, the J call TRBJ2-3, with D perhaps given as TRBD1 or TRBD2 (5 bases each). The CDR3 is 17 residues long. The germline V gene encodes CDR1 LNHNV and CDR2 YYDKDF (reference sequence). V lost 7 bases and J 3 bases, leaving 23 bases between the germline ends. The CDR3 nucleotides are TGTGCCACCATCGAGGGATGGCCGGGACGGGATACAGATACGCAGTATTTT. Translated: CATIEGWPGRDTDTQYF.

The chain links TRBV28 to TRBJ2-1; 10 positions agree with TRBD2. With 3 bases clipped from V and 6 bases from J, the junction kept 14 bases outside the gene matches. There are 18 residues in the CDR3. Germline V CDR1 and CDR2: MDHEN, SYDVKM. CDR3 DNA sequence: TGTGCCAGCAGTTTTTCCCCTACTCTAGCGGGAGTTGTCAATGAGCAGTTCTTC. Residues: CASSFSPTLAGVVNEQFF.

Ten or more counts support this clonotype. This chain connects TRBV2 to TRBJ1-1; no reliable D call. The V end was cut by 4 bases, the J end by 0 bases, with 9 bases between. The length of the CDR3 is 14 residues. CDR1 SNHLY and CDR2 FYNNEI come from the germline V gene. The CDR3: CASSVGMMNTEAFF. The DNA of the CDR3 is TGTGCCAGCAGTGTGGGGATGATGAACACTGAAGCTTTCTTT. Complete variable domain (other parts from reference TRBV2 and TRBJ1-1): EPEVTQTPSHQVTQMGQEVILRCVPISNHLYFYWYRQILGQKVEFLVSFYNNEISEKSEIFDDQFSVERPDGSNFTLKIRSTKLEDSAMYFCASSVGMMNTEAFFGQGTRLTVV.

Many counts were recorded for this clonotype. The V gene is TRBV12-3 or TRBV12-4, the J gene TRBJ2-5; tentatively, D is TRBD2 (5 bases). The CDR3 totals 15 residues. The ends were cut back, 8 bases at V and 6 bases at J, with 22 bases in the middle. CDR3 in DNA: TGTGCCAGCTCCAAGCAGGCGAACAGAGGGAAGACCCAGTACTTC. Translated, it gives CASSKQANRGKTQYF.

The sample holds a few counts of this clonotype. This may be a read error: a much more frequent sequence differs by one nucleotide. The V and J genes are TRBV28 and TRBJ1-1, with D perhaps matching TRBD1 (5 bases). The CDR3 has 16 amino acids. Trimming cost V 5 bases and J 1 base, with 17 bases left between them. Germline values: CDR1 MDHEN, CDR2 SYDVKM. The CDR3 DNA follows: TGTGCCAGCAGTCAGCCCGGGGGTTTGGGGAACACTGAAGCTTTCTTT. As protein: CASSQPGGLGNTEAFF.